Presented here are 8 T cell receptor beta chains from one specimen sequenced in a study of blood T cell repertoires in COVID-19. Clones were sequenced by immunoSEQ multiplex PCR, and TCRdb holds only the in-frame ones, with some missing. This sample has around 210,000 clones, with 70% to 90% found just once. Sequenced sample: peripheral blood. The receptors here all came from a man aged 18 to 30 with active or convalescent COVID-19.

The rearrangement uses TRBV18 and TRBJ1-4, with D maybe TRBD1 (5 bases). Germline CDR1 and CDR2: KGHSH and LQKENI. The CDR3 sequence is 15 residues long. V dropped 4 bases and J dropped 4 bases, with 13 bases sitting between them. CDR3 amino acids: CASSLNTGNNEKLFF. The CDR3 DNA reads TGTGCCAGCTCACTGAATACAGGAAATAATGAAAAACTGTTTTTT.

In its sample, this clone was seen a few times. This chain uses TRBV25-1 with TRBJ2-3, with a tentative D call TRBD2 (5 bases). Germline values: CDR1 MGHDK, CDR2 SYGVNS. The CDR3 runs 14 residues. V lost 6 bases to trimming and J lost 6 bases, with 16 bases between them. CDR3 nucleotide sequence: TGTGCCAGCAGCCCACGGGGTAGGTCGGATACGCAGTATTTT. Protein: CASSPRGRSDTQYF.

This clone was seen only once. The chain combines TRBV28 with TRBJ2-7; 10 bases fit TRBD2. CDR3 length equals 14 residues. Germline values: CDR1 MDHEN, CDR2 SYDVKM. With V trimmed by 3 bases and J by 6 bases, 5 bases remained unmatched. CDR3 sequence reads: CASSLSGRASEQYF. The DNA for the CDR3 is TGTGCCAGCAGTTTGAGCGGGAGGGCCAGCGAGCAGTACTTC. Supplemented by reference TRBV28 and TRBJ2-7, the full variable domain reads DVKVTQSSRYLVKRTGEKVFLECVQDMDHENMFWYRQDPGLGLRLIYFSYDVKMKEKGDIPEGYSVSREKKERFSLILESASTNQTSMYLCASSLSGRASEQYFGPGTRLTVT.

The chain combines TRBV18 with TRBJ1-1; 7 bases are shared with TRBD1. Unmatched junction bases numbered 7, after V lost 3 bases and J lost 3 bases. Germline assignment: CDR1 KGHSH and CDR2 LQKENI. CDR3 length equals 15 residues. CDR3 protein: CASSPATGLDTEAFF. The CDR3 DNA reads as TGTGCCAGCTCACCGGCGACAGGGTTAGACACTGAAGCTTTCTTT.

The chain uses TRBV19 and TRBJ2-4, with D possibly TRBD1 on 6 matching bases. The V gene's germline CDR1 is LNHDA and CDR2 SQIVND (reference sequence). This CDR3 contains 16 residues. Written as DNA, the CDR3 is TGTGCAACGACAGGAAGCAGGACCACCCAGGGAAACATTCAGTACTTC. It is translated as CATTGSRTTQGNIQYF.

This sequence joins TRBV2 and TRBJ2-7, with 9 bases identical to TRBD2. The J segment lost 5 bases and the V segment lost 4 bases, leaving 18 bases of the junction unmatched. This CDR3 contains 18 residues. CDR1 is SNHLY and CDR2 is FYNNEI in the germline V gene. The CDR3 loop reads CASSVRPKREASLDEQYF. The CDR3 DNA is TGTGCCAGCAGTGTACGACCTAAGCGGGAGGCCTCCCTGGACGAGCAGTACTTC.

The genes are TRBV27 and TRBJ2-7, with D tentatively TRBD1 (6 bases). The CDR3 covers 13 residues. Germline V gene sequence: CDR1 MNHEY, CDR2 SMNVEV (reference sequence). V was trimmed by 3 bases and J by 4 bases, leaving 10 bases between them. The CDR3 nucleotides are TGTGCCAGCAGTTTTCAACAGGGTTACGAGCAGTACTTC. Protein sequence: CASSFQQGYEQYF.

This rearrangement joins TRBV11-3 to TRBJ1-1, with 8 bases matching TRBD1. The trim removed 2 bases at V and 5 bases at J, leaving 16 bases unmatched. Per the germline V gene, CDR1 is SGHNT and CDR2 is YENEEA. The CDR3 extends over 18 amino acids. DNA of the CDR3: TGTGCCAGCAGCTTACAGGTTAGTACAGGGGGTTGTTGGACTGAAGCTTTCTTT. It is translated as CASSLQVSTGGCWTEAFF. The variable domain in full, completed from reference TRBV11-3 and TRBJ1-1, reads EAGVVQSPRYKIIEKKQPVAFWCNPISGHNTLYWYLQNLGQGPELLIRYENEEAVDDSQLPKDRFSAERLKGVDSTLKIQPAELGDSAVYLCASSLQVSTGGCWTEAFFGQGTRLTVV.